This T cell receptor (beta chain) was obtained from a study of a mutant IDH1 vaccine in newly diagnosed glioma. Overall study context: Antecedent treatment encompassed radiotherapy, temozolomide, or their combination; the majority received both.

The assay was immunoSEQ multiplex PCR, and TCRdb's table has in-frame clones only and misses some. The table has 45,000 to 70,000 clones, 70% to 90% seen once. This clone was detected once. Its specificity is unknown. At one boundary the junction diverges from the germline segment, which might be a read error. The time point here: week 5, during vaccination. Doses of 300 ug of mutant IDH1 20-mer peptide were given with topical imiquimod. The clonotype comes from a man under 40 with glioma. Sequencing was performed on PBMCs, taken from a glioma patient whose treatment included an IDH1 peptide vaccine.

In DNA, the CDR3 is TGTGCCAGCAGTTACTCTCGCACAGATGCGCAGTATTTT. This translates into CASSYSRTDAQYF. The chain has TRBV6-5 and TRBJ2-3; unclear D gene. The V gene's germline CDR1 is MNHEY and CDR2 SVGAGI. This CDR3 is 13 amino acids long.